What follows describes a single T cell receptor beta chain. Its matching antigen is unknown. The PCR ran on 60 Vbeta and 13 Jbeta primers. Measured with immunoSEQ multiplex PCR; TCRdb has only the in-frame clones, and not every one. The sample includes about 140,000 clones, around 82% of them seen just once. This entry belongs to a study of cytomegalovirus exposure and HLA in healthy donors. Whole-study context: There were under 130 million unique TCR beta sequences, drawn from approximately 180 million T cells, in an earlier analysis. From donors who were HLA-typed, an early data release held 80 million or so unique TCRs.

Study results and limitations: In a later analysis, several top co-occurrence clusters appeared linked to parvovirus B19, influenza, CMV and Epstein-Barr virus. Three chains linked to CMV were shown in vitro to be specific for CMV antigens.

The sequence came from a man younger than 30 in good health and CMV-seropositive. The sequenced material came from PBMCs.

This chain's CDR3 is CACSLARTDTQYF. CDR3 coding DNA: TGTGCCTGTTCGCTAGCGCGCACAGATACGCAGTATTTT. The chain has TRBV30 and TRBJ2-3, with D possibly matching TRBD2 (6 bases). Looked up from germline, CDR1 is GTSNPN and CDR2 is SVGIG (reference sequence). V gave up 6 bases and J gave up 1 base, with 11 bases separating them. This CDR3 contains 13 residues. Full variable domain (missing parts from reference TRBV30 and TRBJ2-3): SQTIHQWPATLVQPVGSPLSLECTVEGTSNPNLYWYRQAAGRGLQLLFYSVGIGQISSEVPQNLSASRPQDRQFILSSKKLLLSDSGFYLCACSLARTDTQYFGPGTRLTVL.